Shown below are 27 T cell receptor beta chains from a single sample sequenced in a study of cytomegalovirus exposure and HLA in healthy donors. The study ran its PCR with 60 Vbeta and 13 Jbeta primers. The repertoire was sequenced with immunoSEQ multiplex PCR; TCRdb's copy has only in-frame clones and lacks some. The table records around 150,000 clones, 85% to 90% of them present only once. Material: PBMCs. Receptors originate from a woman aged 30 to 39 in good health and CMV-seronegative.

The chain couples TRBV5-4 to TRBJ1-2, with TRBD1 identical over 9 bases. Trimming took 0 bases from V and 7 from J; bases not matched to a gene: 4. Germline values: CDR1 SGHNT, CDR2 YYREEE (reference sequence). The CDR3 has 14 residues. The CDR3 region has the DNA TGTGCCAGCAGCTTGGGGACAGGGGTTCGTGGCTACACCTTC. Its translation: CASSLGTGVRGYTF.

This clone was observed once. The genes are TRBV19 and TRBJ2-2; D remains unclear. Germline-derived CDR1 and CDR2 are LNHDA and SQIVND (reference sequence). This CDR3 region has 13 residues. Trimming shortened V by 3 bases and J by 8 bases, and 10 bases separated the two germline ends. The CDR3 spells CASSIWPIGELFF. DNA of the CDR3: TGTGCCAGTAGTATTTGGCCGATAGGGGAGCTGTTTTTT.

This chain uses TRBV4-2 with TRBJ2-7, with 7 bases fitting TRBD2. With V trimmed by 1 base and J by 1 base, 7 bases remained unmatched. The germline V gene encodes CDR1 LGHNA and CDR2 YNFKEQ. The CDR3 extends over 16 amino acids. CDR3 bases: TGTGCCAGCAGCCAAGGGGCGGCGGGAGTGTCCTACGAGCAGTACTTC. Protein sequence: CASSQGAAGVSYEQYF.

The chain carries TRBV7-3 and TRBJ2-7; the D gene is possibly TRBD2 (5 bases). V was clipped by 5 bases and J by 2 bases, with 16 bases between them. CDR3 length: 15 residues. Germline V lookup: CDR1 SGHTA, CDR2 FQGTGA. The CDR3 nucleotides are TGTGCCAGCAGCCCCGGTGGACCGGGGACCTACGAGCAGTACTTC. It is translated as CASSPGGPGTYEQYF.

This sequence joins TRBV10-3 and TRBJ2-1, with D perhaps matching TRBD2 (5 bases). This CDR3 has 17 amino acids. V was pared by 0 bases and J by 1 base, with 13 bases between. Looked up from germline, CDR1 is ENHRY and CDR2 is SYGVKD. The DNA for the CDR3 is TGTGCCATCAGTGAGTCGAGTGTGCGGGTTTCCTACAATGAGCAGTTCTTC. Translating gives CAISESSVRVSYNEQFF.

This chain uses TRBV4-2 with TRBJ2-1; TRBD2 matches 9 bases. V gave up 0 bases and J gave up 7 bases; unmatched junction bases: 10. The germline gives CDR1 LGHNA, CDR2 YNFKEQ. This CDR3 has 17 residues. CDR3: CASSQDSPSGTGNEQFF. CDR3 nucleotides: TGTGCCAGCAGCCAAGATTCGCCTAGCGGGACGGGAAATGAGCAGTTCTTC.

Here the CDR3 reads CASSLQDDQPQHF. Here the CDR3 DNA reads TGTGCCAGCAGCCTCCAGGATGATCAGCCCCAGCATTTT. The rearrangement uses TRBV5-5 and TRBJ1-5; D is unclear. With 4 bases removed from V and 5 bases from J, the gap between germline ends came to 10 bases. Looked up from germline, CDR1 is SGHKS and CDR2 is YYEKEE (reference sequence). CDR3 size: 13 residues.

The chain combines TRBV18 with TRBJ2-7; 11 bases line up with TRBD2. Trimming removed 2 bases from V and 3 bases from J; junction bases left unmatched: 6. This CDR3 has 16 amino acids. CDR1 is KGHSH and CDR2 is LQKENI in the germline V gene. CDR3 in amino acids: CASSPDTSGSNYEQYF. The CDR3 bases are TGTGCCAGCTCACCAGACACTAGCGGGAGTAACTACGAGCAGTACTTC.

The chain is built from TRBV28 and TRBJ1-2, with D maybe TRBD1 (6 bases). The CDR3 sequence is 15 residues long. Trimming took 3 bases from V and 9 from J, leaving 20 bases between them. In germline, CDR1 is MDHEN, CDR2 SYDVKM. The CDR3 here is CASSLAQGKMESYTF. Here the CDR3 DNA reads TGTGCCAGCAGTTTGGCACAGGGAAAGATGGAGAGCTACACCTTC.

The V call is TRBV5-4, the J call TRBJ2-5; D ambiguous. Trimming left V 1 base short and J 2 bases short, with 3 bases between. CDR1 and CDR2 from the germline V gene are SGHNT and YYREEE (reference sequence). The CDR3 is 12 residues long. CDR3 in amino acids: CASSLRQETQYF. As DNA, the CDR3 is TGTGCCAGCAGCTTGCGTCAAGAGACCCAGTACTTC.

In its sample, this clone was seen once. The V and J genes are TRBV6-5 and TRBJ1-5; tentative D call: TRBD1 (6 bases). CDR1 is MNHEY and CDR2 is SVGAGI in the germline V gene. The CDR3 runs 15 residues. V was clipped by 6 bases and J by 4 bases, with 16 bases between them. CDR3 loop: CASRPTDRRNQPQHF. In DNA form, the CDR3 reads TGTGCCAGCAGACCCACCGACAGGAGGAATCAGCCCCAGCATTTT.

J is TRBJ2-7 and V is TRBV7-9; 7 nucleotides line up with TRBD2. Losses at the gene ends were 6 bases for V and 0 bases for J; bases not matched to a gene: 5. Germline lookup yields CDR1 SEHNR and CDR2 FQNEAQ (reference sequence). The CDR3 loop spans 14 amino acids. The CDR3 spells CASRSGTNSYEQYF. The CDR3 bases are TGTGCCAGCAGGTCCGGGACTAACTCCTACGAGCAGTACTTC. The whole variable domain, remainder taken from reference TRBV7-9 and TRBJ2-7, is DTGVSQNPRHKITKRGQNVTFRCDPISEHNRLYWYRQTLGQGPEFLTYFQNEAQLEKSRLLSDRFSAERPKGSFSTLEIQRTEQGDSAMYLCASRSGTNSYEQYFGPGTRLTVT.

This rearrangement joins TRBV6-5 to TRBJ2-1, with D uncertain. CDR3 size: 13 residues. The germline CDR1 and CDR2 sequences are MNHEY and SVGAGI. The V end lost 7 bases, the J end lost 1 base, and 8 bases lay between the germline ends. The CDR3 sequence: CASNPASYNEQFF. CDR3 DNA sequence: TGTGCCAGCAATCCAGCGTCCTACAATGAGCAGTTCTTC.

J is TRBJ1-1 and V is TRBV19; D is possibly TRBD1 (6 bases). The germline CDR1 and CDR2 sequences are LNHDA and SQIVND (reference sequence). Trimming removed 7 bases at V and 4 bases at J, with 13 bases between. The CDR3 runs 13 residues. DNA of the CDR3: TGTGCCAGTACCGTCCCCAGGGGCACTGAAGCTTTCTTT. It yields the protein CASTVPRGTEAFF.

This rearrangement joins TRBV18 to TRBJ1-2; D may be TRBD1 (6 bases). This CDR3 contains 13 residues. CDR1 and CDR2 from the germline V gene are KGHSH and LQKENI. V was pared by 0 bases and J by 8 bases, with 10 bases between. The CDR3 DNA reads as TGTGCCAGCTCACCACCGGGGGCTGGGGGCTACACCTTC. Translated, it gives CASSPPGAGGYTF.

The chain couples TRBV28 to TRBJ1-5; 7 bases line up with TRBD1. The CDR3 is 15 residues long. Trimming took 5 bases from V and 6 from J; bases not matched to a gene: 10. Germline V gene sequence: CDR1 MDHEN, CDR2 SYDVKM. The chain's CDR3 is CASSRTGGLSQPQHF. CDR3 in DNA: TGTGCCAGCAGTAGGACAGGAGGGTTGAGTCAGCCCCAGCATTTT.

This chain joins TRBV28 and TRBJ1-5, with TRBD1 matching over 7 bases. The J segment lost 6 bases and the V segment lost 6 bases, leaving 8 bases of the junction unmatched. Germline V CDR1 and CDR2: MDHEN, SYDVKM. The CDR3 runs to 14 residues. The CDR3 spells CASRTGSGGQPQHF. Written as DNA, the CDR3 is TGTGCCAGCAGGACAGGGTCAGGAGGTCAGCCCCAGCATTTT.

This chain joins TRBV7-3 and TRBJ1-2, with 11 bases fitting TRBD1. V trimming: 5 bases; J trimming: 9 bases; junction bases outside the gene matches: 11. Germline-derived CDR1 and CDR2 are SGHTA and FQGTGA. The CDR3 is 15 residues long. In DNA form, the CDR3 reads TGTGCCAGCAGCCCAGGGACAGGGGGGACCTTGAGCTACACCTTC. It encodes CASSPGTGGTLSYTF.

The gene calls are TRBV6-5 and TRBJ1-2; D gene uncertain. Trimming removed 2 bases from V and 2 bases from J, with 12 bases in between. The CDR3 is 15 amino acids. Germline V gene lookup returns CDR1 MNHEY and CDR2 SVGAGI. The CDR3 reads CASSYLGGQNYGYTF. DNA of the CDR3: TGTGCCAGCAGTTACCTGGGAGGGCAGAACTATGGCTACACCTTC.

This chain uses TRBV15 with TRBJ2-7; 8 nucleotides line up with TRBD2. V gave up 0 bases and J gave up 3 bases; unmatched junction bases: 7. The CDR3 covers 16 residues. The germline CDR1 and CDR2 sequences are LNHNV and YYDKDF (reference sequence). The CDR3 spells CATSRDLAGGYYEQYF. As DNA, the CDR3 is TGTGCCACCAGCAGAGATTTGGCGGGGGGCTACTACGAGCAGTACTTC.

The rearrangement uses TRBV6-5 and TRBJ2-5; 8 bases match TRBD2. The CDR3 is made up of 15 amino acids. Germline trimming cut 2 bases from V and 5 bases from J; bases unmatched to any gene: 7. CDR1 and CDR2 from the germline V gene are MNHEY and SVGAGI. CDR3 sequence reads: CASSYRGGGLETQYF. The CDR3 DNA sequence: TGTGCCAGCAGTTACCGGGGCGGGGGGTTGGAGACCCAGTACTTC.

The V gene is TRBV7-2, the J gene TRBJ1-2; 8 bases are a match to TRBD1. The CDR3 has 18 amino acids. V gave up 0 bases and J gave up 0 bases; unmatched junction bases: 9. CDR1 and CDR2 from the germline V gene are SGHTA and FQGNSA. The CDR3 is CASSLAKPDRAANYGYTF. CDR3 bases: TGTGCCAGCAGCTTAGCGAAGCCGGACAGGGCAGCTAACTATGGCTACACCTTC.

This sequence joins TRBV28 and TRBJ2-4, with 9 bases matching TRBD2. Trimming at V came to 0 bases and at J to 8 bases, leaving 5 bases not matched to a gene. The CDR3 loop spans 15 amino acids. CDR1 is MDHEN and CDR2 is SYDVKM in the germline V gene. The CDR3 region has the DNA TGTGCCAGCAGTTTATGGCCGGGACTAGCTGACATTCAGTACTTC. Translated: CASSLWPGLADIQYF.

The gene calls are TRBV27 and TRBJ2-4; D perhaps matches TRBD1 (5 bases). Trimming took 4 bases from V and 1 from J, leaving 14 bases between them. CDR3 size: 16 residues. In germline, CDR1 is MNHEY, CDR2 SMNVEV (reference sequence). CDR3 DNA: TGTGCCAGCAGTTGGTCCAGGGCCGGGGCCAAAAACATTCAGTACTTC. Protein product: CASSWSRAGAKNIQYF.

The chain carries TRBV6-5 and TRBJ2-5; 12 positions agree with TRBD2. The J call may be in error: the DNA end matches TRBJ2-7 better. CDR1 is MNHEY, CDR2 SVGAGI, per germline. This CDR3 contains 15 residues. CDR3 sequence: CASSQRLAGAYEQYF. In DNA form, the CDR3 reads TGTGCCAGCAGTCAGAGACTAGCGGGGGCCTACGAGCAGTACTTC.

The V call is TRBV28, the J call TRBJ2-3, with unresolved D. Trimming pared 3 bases from V and 1 base from J, leaving 8 bases between. Germline lookup yields CDR1 MDHEN and CDR2 SYDVKM. The CDR3 has 14 amino acids. CDR3 sequence reads: CASSLSPGTDTQYF. The DNA of the CDR3 is TGTGCCAGCAGTTTGTCCCCTGGCACAGATACGCAGTATTTT. The whole variable domain, filled in from reference TRBV28 and TRBJ2-3, reads DVKVTQSSRYLVKRTGEKVFLECVQDMDHENMFWYRQDPGLGLRLIYFSYDVKMKEKGDIPEGYSVSREKKERFSLILESASTNQTSMYLCASSLSPGTDTQYFGPGTRLTVL.

The rearrangement joins TRBV7-9 to TRBJ2-3, with no clear D. Looked up from germline, CDR1 is SEHNR and CDR2 is FQNEAQ (reference sequence). V was shortened by 1 base and J by 2 bases, with 7 bases between the two germline ends. The CDR3 loop spans 14 amino acids. Here the CDR3 reads CASSLGQNTDTQYF. CDR3 bases: TGTGCCAGCAGCTTAGGCCAGAACACAGATACGCAGTATTTT.